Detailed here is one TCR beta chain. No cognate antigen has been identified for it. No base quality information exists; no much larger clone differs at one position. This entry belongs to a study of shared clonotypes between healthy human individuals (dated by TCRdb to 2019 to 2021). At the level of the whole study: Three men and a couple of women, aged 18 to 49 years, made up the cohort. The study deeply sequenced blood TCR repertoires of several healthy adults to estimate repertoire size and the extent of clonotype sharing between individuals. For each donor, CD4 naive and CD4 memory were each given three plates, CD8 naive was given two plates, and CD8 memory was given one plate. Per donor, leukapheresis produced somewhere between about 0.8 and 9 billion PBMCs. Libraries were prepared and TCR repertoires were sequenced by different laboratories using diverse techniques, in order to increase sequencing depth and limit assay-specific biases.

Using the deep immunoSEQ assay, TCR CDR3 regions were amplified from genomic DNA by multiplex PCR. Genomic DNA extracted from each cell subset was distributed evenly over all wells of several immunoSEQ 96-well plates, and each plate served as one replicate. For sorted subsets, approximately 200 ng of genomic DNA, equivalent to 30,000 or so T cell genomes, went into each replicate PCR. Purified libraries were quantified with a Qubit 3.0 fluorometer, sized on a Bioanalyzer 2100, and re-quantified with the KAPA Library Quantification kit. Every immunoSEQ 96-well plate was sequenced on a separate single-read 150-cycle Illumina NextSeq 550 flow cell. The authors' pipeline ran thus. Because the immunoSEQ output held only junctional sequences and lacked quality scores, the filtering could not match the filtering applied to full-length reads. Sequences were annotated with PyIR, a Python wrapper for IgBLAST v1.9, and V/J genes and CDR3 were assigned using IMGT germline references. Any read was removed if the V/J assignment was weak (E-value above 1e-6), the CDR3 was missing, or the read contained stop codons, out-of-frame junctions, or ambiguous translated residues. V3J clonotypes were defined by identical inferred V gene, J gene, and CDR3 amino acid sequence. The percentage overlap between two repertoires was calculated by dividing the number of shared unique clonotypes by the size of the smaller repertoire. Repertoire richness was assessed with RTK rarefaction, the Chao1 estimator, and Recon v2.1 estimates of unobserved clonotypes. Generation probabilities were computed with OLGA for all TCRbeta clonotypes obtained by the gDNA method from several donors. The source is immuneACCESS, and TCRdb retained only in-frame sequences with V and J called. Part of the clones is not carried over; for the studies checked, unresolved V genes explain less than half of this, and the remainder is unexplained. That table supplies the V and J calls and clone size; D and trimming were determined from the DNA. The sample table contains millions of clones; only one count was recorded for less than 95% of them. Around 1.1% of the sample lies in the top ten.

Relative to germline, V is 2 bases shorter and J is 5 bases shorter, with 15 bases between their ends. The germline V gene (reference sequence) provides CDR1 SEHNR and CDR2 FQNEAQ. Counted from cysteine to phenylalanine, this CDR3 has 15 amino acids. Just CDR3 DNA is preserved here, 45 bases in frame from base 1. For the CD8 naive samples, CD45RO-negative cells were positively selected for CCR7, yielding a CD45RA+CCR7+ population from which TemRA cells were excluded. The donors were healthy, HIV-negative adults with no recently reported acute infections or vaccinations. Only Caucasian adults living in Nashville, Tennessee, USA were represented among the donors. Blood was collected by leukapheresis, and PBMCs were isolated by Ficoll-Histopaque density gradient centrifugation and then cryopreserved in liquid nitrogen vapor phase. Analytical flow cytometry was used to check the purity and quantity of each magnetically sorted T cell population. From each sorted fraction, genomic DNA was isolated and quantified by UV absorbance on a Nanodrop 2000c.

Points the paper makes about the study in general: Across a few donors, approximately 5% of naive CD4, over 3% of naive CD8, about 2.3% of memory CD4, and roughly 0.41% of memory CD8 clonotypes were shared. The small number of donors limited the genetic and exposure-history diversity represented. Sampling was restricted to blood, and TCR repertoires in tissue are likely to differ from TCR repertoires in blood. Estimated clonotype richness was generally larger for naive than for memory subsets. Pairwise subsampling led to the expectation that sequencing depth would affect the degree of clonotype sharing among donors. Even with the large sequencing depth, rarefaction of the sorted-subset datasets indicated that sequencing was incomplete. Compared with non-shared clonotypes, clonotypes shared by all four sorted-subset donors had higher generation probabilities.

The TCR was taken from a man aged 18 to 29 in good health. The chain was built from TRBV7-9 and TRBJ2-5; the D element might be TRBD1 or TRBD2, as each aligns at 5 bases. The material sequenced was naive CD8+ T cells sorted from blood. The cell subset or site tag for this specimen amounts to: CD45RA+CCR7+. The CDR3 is CASSLSPRDGETQYF. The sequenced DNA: TGTGCCAGCAGCTTAAGCCCCAGGGACGGTGAGACCCAGTACTTC.